This is a list of T cell receptor beta chains from one sample in a study of T-cell reconstitution after alpha-beta-depleted transplantation in children. TCRdb re-analysed the PCR reads in MiXCR, keeping a single row per CDR3 protein. The sample contains 250,000 or so distinct CDR3 sequences, approximately 8.9% of which appear only once. The sequencing used PBMCs, mostly from graft donor cells, collected 180 days after TCRalphabeta/CD19-depleted stem cell transplant. These receptors came from a male patient between 10 and 17 years old who had a stem cell transplant for acute lymphoblastic leukemia, so the T cells may come from the graft donor. The CDR3 runs from the conserved cysteine through the conserved F or W. Each record gives: clone size, V gene, J gene, D gene, CDR3 DNA, CDR3 protein. D genes are given only for firm matches. Clone sizes are given selectively: once, few, many, or a class where the clone is expanded.

many	TRBV6-1	TRBJ2-5	.	TGTGCCAGCACCCGCAGGGTTCGAGAGACCCAGTACTTC	CASTRRVRETQYF
many	TRBV29-1	TRBJ2-1	TRBD2	TGCAGCGGGATAGGGCTAGCGGACTACAATGAGCAGTTCTTC	CSGIGLADYNEQFF
many	TRBV3-1	TRBJ2-7	TRBD2	TGTGCCAGCAGCCAAGGCCTAGCGGGAGCGAACGAGCAGTACTTC	CASSQGLAGANEQYF
many	TRBV20-1	TRBJ2-2	.	TGCAGTGCTAGGGGGGCCCTTACAGGGAAGGGGAACACCGGGGAGCTGTTTTTT	CSARGALTGKGNTGELFF
many	TRBV29-1	TRBJ1-3	.	TGCAGCGTTGAAGATCGGCAGTTTCTCTCTGGAAACACCATATATTTT	CSVEDRQFLSGNTIYF
many	TRBV20-1	TRBJ2-5	TRBD1	TGCAGTGCCAAGGGACAGGGGAGAGAGACCCAGTACTTC	CSAKGQGRETQYF
many	TRBV20-1	TRBJ2-1	TRBD2	TGCAGTGCTAGAGAGCGGGAGGCCTACAATGAGCAGTTCTTC	CSAREREAYNEQFF
many	TRBV14	TRBJ2-3	TRBD2	TGTGCCAGCAGCCCCTTCCGGACTAGCGGCACAGATACGCAGTATTTT	CASSPFRTSGTDTQYF
many	TRBV28	TRBJ2-7	.	TGTGCCAGCAAGGGATACCTACTATACGAGCAGTACTTC	CASKGYLLYEQYF
many	TRBV2	TRBJ2-1	TRBD2	TGTGCCAGCAGTACCCAGGGACTAGCGGGGGGAGAGCAGTTCTTC	CASSTQGLAGGEQFF
many	TRBV6-1	TRBJ1-5	.	TGTGCCAGCAGTGGGGGGAGCAATCAGCCCCAGCATTTT	CASSGGSNQPQHF
.	TRBV6-5	TRBJ2-1	TRBD2	TGTGCCAGCAGTTACTCAGCTAGCGGGGTATACAATGAGCAGTTCTTC	CASSYSASGVYNEQFF
.	TRBV10-3	TRBJ2-1	TRBD2	TGTGCCATCAGTCGATCACTAGCGGGGACCTCCTACAATGAGCAGTTCTTC	CAISRSLAGTSYNEQFF
many	TRBV2	TRBJ2-1	.	TGTGCCGGGGAGGACTCCTACAATGAGCAGTTCTTC	CAGEDSYNEQFF
many	TRBV12-3/TRBV12-4	TRBJ1-3	.	TGTGCCAGCAGTTTCCGGGGGTCTGGAAACACCATATATTTT	CASSFRGSGNTIYF
many	TRBV28	TRBJ1-5	.	TGTGCCAGCAGTTTATGGGCGGGGTCCGATCAGCCCCAGCATTTT	CASSLWAGSDQPQHF
many	TRBV12-3/TRBV12-4	TRBJ2-3	.	TGTGCCAGCAGTCACCCTCCCGGAACTGCTCCGCAGTATTTT	CASSHPPGTAPQYF
many	TRBV20-1	TRBJ2-5	TRBD1	TGCAGTGCCCTCGACGCACTCAGGGGGCAAGAGACCCAGTACTTC	CSALDALRGQETQYF
many	TRBV20-1	TRBJ2-7	.	TGCAGTGCTAAAAGGTTTGGCCCTACCTACGAGCAGTACTTC	CSAKRFGPTYEQYF
many	TRBV7-8	TRBJ1-2	TRBD1	TGTGCCAGCAGCTCCGGGACAGGATTTTTCTATGGCTACACCTTC	CASSSGTGFFYGYTF
many	TRBV19	TRBJ1-2	.	TGTGCCAGTACCGCGACAGCCAATACTGGAGGCTACACCTTC	CASTATANTGGYTF
many	TRBV10-3	TRBJ1-2	.	TGTGCCATCAGGTCCCCGCGTGATGGCTACACCTTC	CAIRSPRDGYTF
many	TRBV3-1	TRBJ2-3	.	TGTGCCAGCAGCCAGACAGGAAGAGGGACAGATACGCAGTATTTT	CASSQTGRGTDTQYF
many	TRBV10-3	TRBJ2-3	.	TGTGCCATCAGTGAAATGCAGGGCAGCACAGATACGCAGTATTTT	CAISEMQGSTDTQYF
many	TRBV28	TRBJ1-4	.	TGTGCCAGCAGCCCCGAGTGGAGGATTCGGTCAACTAATGAAAAACTGTTTTTT	CASSPEWRIRSTNEKLFF
.	TRBV5-7	TRBJ2-3	TRBD2	TGTGCCAGCGGCCCTCGGCTAGCGGGGGGCACAGATACGCAGTATTTT	CASGPRLAGGTDTQYF
many	TRBV28	TRBJ2-7	.	TGTGCCAGCAGTTCCCTGGGGTTCGAGCAGTACTTC	CASSSLGFEQYF
many	TRBV28	TRBJ2-1	TRBD1	TGTGCCAGTAACATACCGGGACAGGGGGCCGATGAGCAGTTCTTC	CASNIPGQGADEQFF
many	TRBV28	TRBJ2-7	.	TGTGCCAGCAGTTTCACAAAATACGAGCAGTACTTC	CASSFTKYEQYF
many	TRBV7-2	TRBJ2-4	TRBD1	TGTGCCAGCAGCTCGGACAGGGTTAACATTCAGTACTTC	CASSSDRVNIQYF
.	TRBV20-1	TRBJ2-1	TRBD2	TGCAGTGCTAGAGCCCTAGCGGGGATCTTTTACAATGAGCAGTTCTTC	CSARALAGIFYNEQFF
many	TRBV20-1	TRBJ1-2	.	TGCAGTGCTAGAGATAGGGGCACTAACTATGGCTACACCTTC	CSARDRGTNYGYTF
many	TRBV6-1	TRBJ2-3	TRBD2	TGTGCCAGCAGTGAAGCGGAGCTAGCGGGAGATACGCAGTATTTT	CASSEAELAGDTQYF
.	TRBV5-1	TRBJ2-5	TRBD2	TGCGCCAGCAGCTCCGGCCCGGGAGGGGGAACCCAAGAGACCCAGTACTTC	CASSSGPGGGTQETQYF
many	TRBV29-1	TRBJ2-7	.	TGCAGCGTCTACAGGGGGGGCGAGCAGTACTTC	CSVYRGGEQYF
many	TRBV20-1	TRBJ2-2	TRBD2	TGCAGTGCTAGGCGGACTAGCGGTTACACCGGGGAGCTGTTTTTT	CSARRTSGYTGELFF
many	TRBV9	TRBJ1-5	.	TGTGCCAGCAGCGTAGGGTCGAATGGCAATCAGCCCCAGCATTTT	CASSVGSNGNQPQHF
.	TRBV20-1	TRBJ1-1	.	TGCAGTGCTAGCCACACCGTGAACACTGAAGCTTTCTTT	CSASHTVNTEAFF
.	TRBV20-1	TRBJ1-1	.	TGCAGTGCTAGAGGGACATTGAACACTGAAGCTTTCTTT	CSARGTLNTEAFF
many	TRBV9	TRBJ2-3	TRBD2	TGTGCCAGCAGCGTAGACCCTAGCGGGGGCACAGATACGCAGTATTTT	CASSVDPSGGTDTQYF